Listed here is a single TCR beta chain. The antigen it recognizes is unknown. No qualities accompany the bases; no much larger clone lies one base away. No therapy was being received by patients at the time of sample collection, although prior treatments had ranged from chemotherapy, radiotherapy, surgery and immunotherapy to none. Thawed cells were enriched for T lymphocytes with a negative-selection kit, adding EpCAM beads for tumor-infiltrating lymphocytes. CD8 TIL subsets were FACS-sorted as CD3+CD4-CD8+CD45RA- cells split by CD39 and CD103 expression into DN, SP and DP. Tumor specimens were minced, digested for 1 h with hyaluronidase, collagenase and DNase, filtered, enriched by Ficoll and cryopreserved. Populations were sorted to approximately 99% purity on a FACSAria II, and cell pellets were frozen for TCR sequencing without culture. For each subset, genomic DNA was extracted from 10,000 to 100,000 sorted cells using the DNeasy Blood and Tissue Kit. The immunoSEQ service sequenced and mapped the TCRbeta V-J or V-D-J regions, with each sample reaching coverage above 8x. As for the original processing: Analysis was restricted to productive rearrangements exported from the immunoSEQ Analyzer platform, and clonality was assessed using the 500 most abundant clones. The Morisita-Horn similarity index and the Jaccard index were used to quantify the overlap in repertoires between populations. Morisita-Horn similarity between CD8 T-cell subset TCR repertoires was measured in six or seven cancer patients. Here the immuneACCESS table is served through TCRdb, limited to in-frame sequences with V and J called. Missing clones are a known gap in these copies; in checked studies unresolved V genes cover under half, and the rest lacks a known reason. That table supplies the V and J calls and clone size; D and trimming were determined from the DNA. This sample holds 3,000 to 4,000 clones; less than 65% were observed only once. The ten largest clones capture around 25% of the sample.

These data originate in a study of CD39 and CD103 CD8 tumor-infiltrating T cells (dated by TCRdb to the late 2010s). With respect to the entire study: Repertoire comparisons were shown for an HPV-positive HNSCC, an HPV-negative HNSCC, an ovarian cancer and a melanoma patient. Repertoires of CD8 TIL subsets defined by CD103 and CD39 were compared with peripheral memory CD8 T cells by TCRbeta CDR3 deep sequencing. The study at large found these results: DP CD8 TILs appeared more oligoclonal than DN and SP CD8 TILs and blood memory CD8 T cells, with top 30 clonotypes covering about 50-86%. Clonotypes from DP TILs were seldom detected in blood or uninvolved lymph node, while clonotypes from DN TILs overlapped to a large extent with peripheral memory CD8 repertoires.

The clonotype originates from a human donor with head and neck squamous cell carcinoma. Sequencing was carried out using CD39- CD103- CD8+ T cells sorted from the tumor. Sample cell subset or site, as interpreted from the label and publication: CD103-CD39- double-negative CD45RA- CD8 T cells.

Here the CDR3 is given as CASSLSGTISLEQYF. The DNA reads TGTGCCAGCAGTTTATCGGGGACCATCTCTCTCGAGCAGTACTTC. Rearrangement joined TRBV27 to TRBJ2-7; the D region is possibly TRBD1 or TRBD2, each matching across 5 bases. Inclusive of the bounding cysteine and phenylalanine, the CDR3 is 15 residues long. This entry keeps only the CDR3 DNA: 45 bases, framed from base 1. V is pared back by 0 bases and J by 6 bases, with 15 bases lying between the germline termini. Based on the germline V gene (reference sequence), the CDR1 and CDR2 sequences are MNHEY and SMNVEV.